The 17 T cell receptor beta chains below come from one sample, sequenced in a study of control samples from healthy donors and cancer patients. Sequencing was performed with immunoSEQ multiplex PCR; in TCRdb, only in-frame clones are kept and a portion is missing. The sample holds 50,000 to 70,000 clones, approximately 86% seen once. Sequenced material: blood. Every receptor here comes from a man aged 45-65 years in good health.

The genes are TRBV12-3 or TRBV12-4 and TRBJ1-5, with no clear D. The CDR3 sequence is 13 residues long. The V end was cut by 6 bases, the J end by 7 bases, with 13 bases between. The DNA of the CDR3 is TGTGCCAGCAGCCCCGGCGGCGGGCAGCCCCAGCATTTT. The encoded protein is CASSPGGGQPQHF.

The V gene is TRBV28, the J gene TRBJ2-1; 14 nucleotides agree with TRBD2. Losses at the gene ends were 5 bases for V and 8 bases for J; bases not matched to a gene: 2. Germline-derived CDR1 and CDR2 are MDHEN and SYDVKM. The CDR3 consists of 14 residues. The CDR3 protein is CASSGTSGRDEQFF. The CDR3 DNA is TGTGCCAGCAGTGGGACTAGCGGGAGAGATGAGCAGTTCTTC.

The chain joins TRBV7-3 to TRBJ2-1; a weak D match, TRBD1 (6 bases). The germline gives CDR1 SGHTA, CDR2 FQGTGA. There are 14 residues in the CDR3. Trimming shortened V by 5 bases and J by 6 bases, and 14 bases separated the two germline ends. The CDR3 here is CASSPPNRANEQFF. The CDR3 bases are TGTGCCAGCAGCCCCCCGAACAGGGCCAATGAGCAGTTCTTC.

This clone appeared once. The chain joins TRBV5-1 to TRBJ2-1; TRBD2 agrees at 10 bases. Unmatched junction bases numbered 7, after V lost 4 bases and J lost 0 bases. This CDR3 is built from 17 residues. In germline, CDR1 is SGHRS, CDR2 YFSETQ. CDR3 bases: TGCGCCAGCAGCCCAGGACTAGCGGCCACCTCCTACAATGAGCAGTTCTTC. Its translation: CASSPGLAATSYNEQFF.

The chain is built from TRBV4-1 and TRBJ2-5; TRBD2 matches 7 bases. Trimming took 2 bases from V and 2 from J; bases not matched to a gene: 5. Germline values: CDR1 MGHRA, CDR2 YSYEKL. The CDR3 totals 15 residues. CDR3: CASSQNGGGQETQYF. The DNA of the CDR3 is TGCGCCAGCAGCCAAAATGGGGGGGGGCAAGAGACCCAGTACTTC.

The chain carries TRBV11-2 and TRBJ2-3, with D perhaps given as TRBD1 or TRBD2 (5 bases each). The length of the CDR3 is 14 residues. Looked up from germline, CDR1 is SGHAT and CDR2 is FQNNGV. Trimming took 5 bases from V and 6 from J, leaving 15 bases between them. The CDR3 here is CASSLGTTRDTQYF. The DNA for the CDR3 is TGTGCCAGCAGCCTAGGGACCACGCGGGATACGCAGTATTTT.

V usage is TRBV9 and J usage is TRBJ1-3; no reliable D call. The germline CDR1 and CDR2 sequences are SGDLS and YYNGEE. V shed 0 bases and J shed 4 bases, with 17 bases lying between them. The CDR3 contains 17 residues. The CDR3 region has the DNA TGTGCCAGCAGCGTAGAAGTGTCCAGGCCTGGCGGAAACACCATATATTTT. This encodes CASSVEVSRPGGNTIYF.

This chain connects TRBV5-1 to TRBJ2-5, with 8 bases fitting TRBD2. The CDR3 covers 14 residues. Trimming at V came to 1 base and at J to 5 bases, leaving 4 bases not matched to a gene. Per the germline V gene, CDR1 is SGHRS and CDR2 is YFSETQ. Written as DNA, the CDR3 is TGCGCCAGCAGCTTGTTCGGGAGGGAGGAGACCCAGTACTTC. Translation gives CASSLFGREETQYF.

This chain uses TRBV28 with TRBJ1-2; D is undetermined. V shed 7 bases and J shed 4 bases, with 7 bases lying between them. Germline CDR1 reads MDHEN; CDR2 reads SYDVKM. The CDR3 is made up of 11 amino acids. The CDR3 sequence: CASTNFYGYTF. CDR3 DNA: TGTGCCAGCACCAATTTCTATGGCTACACCTTC.

This chain connects TRBV11-3 to TRBJ2-1, with unresolved D. There are 13 residues in the CDR3. In germline, CDR1 is SGHNT, CDR2 YENEEA. V was cut by 2 bases and J by 6 bases, with 8 bases left in between. The CDR3 loop is CASSLNSINEQFF. The CDR3 nucleotides are TGTGCCAGCAGCTTAAATAGCATCAATGAGCAGTTCTTC. Complete variable domain (other parts from reference TRBV11-3 and TRBJ2-1): EAGVVQSPRYKIIEKKQPVAFWCNPISGHNTLYWYLQNLGQGPELLIRYENEEAVDDSQLPKDRFSAERLKGVDSTLKIQPAELGDSAVYLCASSLNSINEQFFGPGTRLTVL.

The chain recombines TRBV30 with TRBJ1-2, with D unresolved. The CDR3 extends over 12 amino acids. Germline-derived CDR1 and CDR2 are GTSNPN and SVGIG (reference sequence). V shed 4 bases and J shed 5 bases, with 11 bases lying between them. The CDR3 loop is CAWNPGSYGYTF. In nucleotides, the CDR3 is TGTGCCTGGAATCCGGGAAGTTATGGCTACACCTTC.

This clone has just one count. J is TRBJ2-3 and V is TRBV9; 10 nucleotides agree with TRBD1. This CDR3 has 15 amino acids. V was pared by 0 bases and J by 7 bases, with 5 bases of the junction left unmatched. Germline-derived CDR1 and CDR2 are SGDLS and YYNGEE. CDR3 DNA sequence: TGTGCCAGCAGCGTAGGAGGGACAGGGGCGAATACGCAGTATTTT. It codes for CASSVGGTGANTQYF.

CDR3 region: CSVVQNYGYTF. The CDR3 bases are TGCAGCGTTGTACAGAACTATGGCTACACCTTC. The chain links TRBV29-1 to TRBJ1-2; D gene unclear. The V gene lost 4 bases and the J gene lost 2 bases, with 5 bases spanning the gap. This CDR3 has 11 residues. CDR1 and CDR2 (germline): SQVTM, ANQGSEA.

This chain uses TRBV9 with TRBJ1-1; D is unresolved. CDR1 and CDR2 from the germline V gene are SGDLS and YYNGEE. The CDR3 has 13 residues. V lost 0 bases, J lost 11 bases, and 14 bases lay in between. CDR3 coding DNA: TGTGCCAGCAGCGTAGGGAGCACCGGACTGGCTTTCTTT. Protein product: CASSVGSTGLAFF. The full variable domain, completed using reference TRBV9 and TRBJ1-1, is DSGVTQTPKHLITATGQRVTLRCSPRSGDLSVYWYQQSLDQGLQFLIQYYNGEERAKGNILERFSAQQFPDLHSELNLSSLELGDSALYFCASSVGSTGLAFFGQGTRLTVV.

This chain uses TRBV5-1 with TRBJ2-1, with 9 bases that match TRBD1. The V and J ends lost 2 bases and 7 bases, in that order; junction bases with no gene match: 7. The CDR3 covers 15 residues. Germline assignment: CDR1 SGHRS and CDR2 YFSETQ. The CDR3 spells CASSLTGTGWNEQFF. CDR3 DNA: TGCGCCAGCAGCTTAACCGGGACAGGGTGGAATGAGCAGTTCTTC.

This clone showed up just once. This chain links TRBV28 with TRBJ2-5; D unresolved. Trimming cost V 5 bases and J 0 bases, with 7 bases left between them. The CDR3 is made up of 13 amino acids. Germline V gene lookup returns CDR1 MDHEN and CDR2 SYDVKM. Here the CDR3 reads CASSDKYQETQYF. In nucleotides, the CDR3 is TGTGCCAGCAGTGACAAGTACCAAGAGACCCAGTACTTC.

The rearrangement links TRBV6-5 to TRBJ2-5; no definite D call. Germline CDR1 reads MNHEY; CDR2 reads SVGAGI. The CDR3 consists of 14 residues. The germline V and J ends were trimmed by 7 bases and 5 bases, with 17 bases remaining between them. In nucleotides, the CDR3 is TGTGCCAGCAATCCAGACCCCGGGCTGGAGACCCAGTACTTC. As protein: CASNPDPGLETQYF.